Sequencing of this T cell receptor beta chain was carried out in a study of shared clonotypes between healthy human individuals. Study information: For every donor, three CD4 naive, three CD4 memory, two CD8 naive and one CD8 memory plates were used.

The CDR3 sequence is 19 residues long. With 0 bases clipped from V and 1 base from J, the junction kept 11 bases outside the gene matches. From germline, CDR1 is SGHRS and CDR2 YFSETQ. Clones were read by immunoSEQ multiplex PCR, and TCRdb kept only the in-frame ones, dropping some. The sample includes 2 million to 2.5 million clones, 85% to 95% of them seen just once. Sequenced input: naive CD4+ T cells from PBMCs. Subset denoted: CD45RA+ positively selected. This sequence joins TRBV5-1 and TRBJ2-3, with 10 bases fitting TRBD2. The TCR originated in a man aged 18 to 29 in good health. Some clones in this sample may be carry-over from other donors' samples. The CDR3, as DNA: TGCGCCAGCAGCTTGGTGGTAGCGGGAGGAGTCGTGGGCACAGATACGCAGTATTTT. Translated: CASSLVVAGGVVGTDTQYF.